The 16 T cell receptor beta chains listed next were all sequenced from one sample in a study of cytomegalovirus exposure and HLA in healthy donors. 13 Jbeta primers and 60 Vbeta primers were used for the PCR. The table came from immunoSEQ multiplex PCR; TCRdb's copy has only in-frame clones and leaves some out. The sample consists of approximately 140,000 clones, roughly 72% of them appearing once. Sequencing used PBMCs. These receptor sequences come from a man aged 35-49 years in good health and CMV-seronegative.

The chain combines TRBV19 with TRBJ2-1; maybe TRBD2 (6 bases). CDR3 size: 14 residues. Between the trimmed V and J ends, which lost 3 bases and 5 bases, there was a span of 11 bases. CDR1 and CDR2 from the germline V gene are LNHDA and SQIVND (reference sequence). The CDR3, as DNA: TGTGCCAGTAGTATGGCTAGCGTACACAATGAGCAGTTCTTC. Translating it yields CASSMASVHNEQFF.

The chain recombines TRBV5-1 with TRBJ2-3, with 8 positions matching TRBD2. The CDR3 has 19 amino acids. V lost 6 bases to trimming and J lost 2 bases; unmatched junction nucleotides: 20. Germline assignment: CDR1 SGHRS and CDR2 YFSETQ. CDR3 residues: CASTFGNSGDYSFTDTQYF. CDR3 sequence (DNA): TGCGCCAGCACCTTCGGTAATAGCGGGGACTATAGCTTCACAGATACGCAGTATTTT.

The rearrangement links TRBV28 to TRBJ2-7, with 9 nucleotides matching TRBD2. Germline V gene data show CDR1 as MDHEN and CDR2 as SYDVKM. Trimming removed 5 bases from V and 1 base from J; junction bases left unmatched: 9. The CDR3 length is 16 residues. This chain's CDR3 is CASSTPLAGPSYEQYF. CDR3 coding DNA: TGTGCCAGCAGTACCCCCCTAGCGGGGCCGTCCTACGAGCAGTACTTC. The full variable domain, rest sourced from reference TRBV28 and TRBJ2-7, is DVKVTQSSRYLVKRTGEKVFLECVQDMDHENMFWYRQDPGLGLRLIYFSYDVKMKEKGDIPEGYSVSREKKERFSLILESASTNQTSMYLCASSTPLAGPSYEQYFGPGTRLTVT.

The J gene is TRBJ1-6, the V gene TRBV21-1; the D call in the table, TRBD1, was not verified against the DNA. TRBV21-1 is a documented pseudogene. The CDR3 is 16 amino acids. The CDR3 DNA sequence: TGTGCCAGCAGCAATGGGGACAGGGTTTGGAATTCACCCCTCCACTTT. It codes for CASSNGDRVWNSPLHF.

This clone was picked up one time. J is TRBJ2-7 and V is TRBV18; the D is unclear. The CDR3 is made up of 12 amino acids. Trimming shortened V by 2 bases and J by 5 bases, and 7 bases separated the two germline ends. Germline CDR1 is KGHSH and CDR2 is LQKENI. The CDR3: CASSPLEDEQYF. CDR3 nucleotides: TGTGCCAGCTCACCATTAGAGGACGAGCAGTACTTC.

V and J are TRBV5-1 and TRBJ2-1; D gene ambiguous. Germline CDR1 and CDR2: SGHRS and YFSETQ. V lost 3 bases, J lost 0 bases, and 13 bases lay in between. The CDR3 has 16 residues. The CDR3, as DNA: TGCGCCAGCAGCTCCGATGGATGGAGCTCCTACAATGAGCAGTTCTTC. Protein: CASSSDGWSSYNEQFF.

The gene calls are TRBV4-1 and TRBJ1-1; no firm D call. The V gene lost 2 bases and the J gene lost 0 bases, with 10 bases spanning the gap. The CDR3 spans 15 residues. Germline CDR1 and CDR2: MGHRA and YSYEKL. The CDR3 DNA reads TGCGCCAGCAGCCAAACCGGGAGTATGAACACTGAAGCTTTCTTT. Amino acid sequence: CASSQTGSMNTEAFF.

This clone was detected once. The chain carries TRBV5-4 and TRBJ2-3, with 7 bases lining up with TRBD2. The CDR3 length is 16 residues. Germline V CDR1 and CDR2: SGHNT, YYREEE (reference sequence). J was trimmed by 0 bases and V by 4 bases; bases with no gene match: 8. The CDR3 DNA follows: TGTGCCAGCAGCCCGGAGACTAGCTATAGCACAGATACGCAGTATTTT. Residues: CASSPETSYSTDTQYF.

The chain combines TRBV28 with TRBJ2-7; TRBD1 matches 7 bases. Germline CDR1 is MDHEN and CDR2 is SYDVKM. The CDR3 is made up of 14 amino acids. V lost 5 bases, J lost 0 bases, and 4 bases stayed unmatched. The CDR3 bases are TGTGCCAGCAGTCTTAGGGACAGCTCCTACGAGCAGTACTTC. Translation gives CASSLRDSSYEQYF.

In DNA form, the CDR3 reads TGTGCCAGCAGCCACGGGACAGAGATTGAAAAACTGTTTTTT. This codes for CASSHGTEIEKLFF. The chain employs TRBV13 and TRBJ1-4; 7 bases are shared with TRBD1. The length of the CDR3 is 14 residues. Per germline, CDR1 PRHDT and CDR2 FYEKMQ (reference sequence). V shed 5 bases and J 7 bases; nucleotides not matched to a gene: 7.

CDR3 sequence reads: CASMYRGPTDTQYF. As DNA, the CDR3 is TGCGCCAGCATGTATAGGGGCCCAACAGATACGCAGTATTTT. The chain is built from TRBV5-1 and TRBJ2-3; tentatively, D is TRBD1 (5 bases). Germline values: CDR1 SGHRS, CDR2 YFSETQ. There are 14 residues in the CDR3. Trimming shortened V by 6 bases and J by 3 bases, and 14 bases separated the two germline ends.

The sample holds a few counts of this clone. The V call is TRBV7-7, the J call TRBJ2-3, with 8 bases identical to TRBD2. The V gene end was trimmed by 5 bases and the J gene end by 4 bases; junction bases not matched to a gene: 8. CDR1 is SSHAT and CDR2 is FNYEAQ in the germline V gene (reference sequence). The length of the CDR3 is 15 residues. CDR3: CASSTSGSGSDTQYF. Here the CDR3 DNA reads TGTGCCAGCAGCACGAGCGGGAGTGGGTCAGATACGCAGTATTTT.

The CDR3, as DNA: TGCAGCGTTGAAAGTCGACAGGAGCTTGGCTACACCTTC. Its translation: CSVESRQELGYTF. This chain joins TRBV29-1 and TRBJ1-2, with a weak D call TRBD1 (6 bases). This CDR3 region has 13 residues. Deletions cut 2 bases from V and 7 bases from J, with 14 bases between. CDR1 and CDR2 from the germline V gene are SQVTM and ANQGSEA.

The chain is built from TRBV5-6 and TRBJ2-1; D perhaps matches TRBD2 (5 bases). Trimming took off 0 bases at V and 6 bases at J, with 13 bases between the two ends. The CDR3 runs 15 residues. Germline CDR1 and CDR2: SGHDT and YYEEEE. Here the CDR3 reads CASSLGSGNRNEQFF. The CDR3 bases are TGTGCCAGCAGCTTGGGATCGGGGAATCGCAATGAGCAGTTCTTC. Together with reference TRBV5-6 and TRBJ2-1, the CDR3 gives the full variable domain: DAGVTQSPTHLIKTRGQQVTLRCSPKSGHDTVSWYQQALGQGPQFIFQYYEEEERQRGNFPDRFSGHQFPNYSSELNVNALLLGDSALYLCASSLGSGNRNEQFFGPGTRLTVL.

This clone was seen only once. This chain connects TRBV27 to TRBJ2-5; TRBD2 aligns across 7 bases. The closer fit of TRBJ2-7 to the DNA end suggests the J call may be wrong. Looked up from germline, CDR1 is MNHEY and CDR2 is SMNVEV (reference sequence). CDR3 size: 15 residues. CDR3 in amino acids: CASSLYGGLSYEQYF. CDR3 sequence (DNA): TGTGCCAGCAGTTTATACGGGGGGTTGTCCTACGAGCAGTACTTC.

This chain links TRBV4-2 with TRBJ1-3; TRBD1 aligns across 10 bases. V lost 0 bases and J lost 8; bases outside the gene matches: 7. The germline V gene has CDR1 LGHNA and CDR2 YNFKEQ. The CDR3 length is 16 residues. This CDR3 is CASSQEDRGQVDTIYF. The DNA for the CDR3 is TGTGCCAGCAGCCAAGAAGACAGGGGGCAAGTAGACACCATATATTTT.